This TCR beta chain was obtained from a study of blood T cells in healthy people across ages. Study-level points and caveats: In the absence of known donor CMV status, changes in expanded clonotypes were possibly confounded.

Donors were healthy Caucasian individuals from Russia aged roughly 6 to 90. Per sample, a minimum of 7 million PBMCs were isolated. Combining a sample-barcoded 5' primer with a J-beta primer mix, a second PCR ran for about 7 to 11 cycles. MiXCR, applied by TCRdb to the 5' RACE reads, yields one record per CDR3 protein. The sample lists some 1,800,000 distinct CDR3 sequences, roughly 43% occurring once. This clonotype has only a few counts. Antigen specificity is unknown. This receptor was obtained from a human donor in good health. Sequenced sample: blood.

The CDR3 sequence: CSARDPLTGGTIEYF. CDR3 coding DNA: TGCAGTGCTAGAGATCCCCTGACAGGGGGTACTATTGAGTATTTT. The chain links TRBV20-1 to TRBJ2-3; 9 bases are a match to TRBD1. CDR3 length equals 15 residues. After removal of 0 bases from V and 13 bases from J, the junction contained 14 bases not matched to a gene. Germline-derived CDR1 and CDR2 are DFQATT and SNEGSKA (reference sequence).